This T cell receptor (beta chain) appears in the sequencing data of a study of T cell repertoires in cytomegalovirus infection. Study context: Matching HLA type and CMV infection were both indicated by public TCR beta signatures.

TCRdb fed the reads into MiXCR, producing one record per CDR3 protein. The profile shows approximately 700,000 distinct CDR3 sequences, 35% to 45% of them singletons. Study-level points and caveats: Identification of carriers of CMV plus the relevant HLA was achieved through cumulative public TCR beta family frequency.

At least ten counts were recorded for this clonotype. Its target is unknown. The origin of this receptor is a human donor in good health (CMV status not recorded). Some clones in this sample may be carry-over from other donors' samples. Input material: PBMCs.

The CDR3 sequence is CASSLDRVTEAFF. For the CDR3, the DNA is TGTGCCAGCAGCTTAGACAGAGTCACTGAAGCTTTCTTT. V and J are TRBV28 and TRBJ1-1, with TRBD1 as a possible D gene (5 bases). The CDR3 spans 13 residues. The germline V gene encodes CDR1 MDHEN and CDR2 SYDVKM. Between the trimmed V and J ends, which lost 6 bases and 4 bases, there was a span of 12 bases.